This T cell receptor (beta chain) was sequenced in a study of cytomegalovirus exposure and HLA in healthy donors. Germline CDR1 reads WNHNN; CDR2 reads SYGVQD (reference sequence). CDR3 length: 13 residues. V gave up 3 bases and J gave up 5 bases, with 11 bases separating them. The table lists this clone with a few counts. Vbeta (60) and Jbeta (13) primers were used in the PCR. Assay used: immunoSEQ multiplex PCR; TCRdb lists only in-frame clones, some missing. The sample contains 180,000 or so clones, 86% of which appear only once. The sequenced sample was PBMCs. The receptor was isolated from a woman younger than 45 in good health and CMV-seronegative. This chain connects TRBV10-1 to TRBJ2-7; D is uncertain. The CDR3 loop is CASSDQLSDEQYF. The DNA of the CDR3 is TGCGCCAGCAGTGACCAGCTGAGCGACGAGCAGTACTTC.